The 8 T cell receptor beta chains reported below all come from one sample, sequenced in a study of human T cells and chemical hapten exposure. Time point meaning: patch test 3, about 24 weeks after DPC sensitization. As to treatment: therapeutic diphenylcyclopropenone sensitization with weekly scalp DPC. TCRdb re-called the RACE reads with MiXCR, one entry per CDR3 protein. The table lists about 110,000 distinct CDR3 sequences, less than 40% of them singletons, with about 2.9% in the top ten. The sequencing here drew on whole blood, taken in connection with sensitization to the hapten diphenylcyclopropenone (DPC). These receptors were taken from a man aged 40-55 years with alopecia areata. Some clones in this sample may be carry-over from other donors' samples.

This clonotype turned up a few times. The gene calls are TRBV6-6 and TRBJ1-3; TRBD1 might be the D (6 bases). The CDR3 length is 16 residues. V was clipped by 1 base and J by 4 bases, with 14 bases between them. The V gene's germline CDR1 is MNHNY and CDR2 SVGAGI (reference sequence). This CDR3 is CASSYYPGHRGNTIYF. The CDR3 region has the DNA TGTGCCAGCAGTTACTATCCGGGACATCGCGGAAACACCATATATTTT.

This clonotype was recorded a few times. V is TRBV9 and J is TRBJ2-2; 8 bases agree with TRBD1. Germline-derived CDR1 and CDR2 are SGDLS and YYNGEE. The CDR3 has 15 amino acids. The J segment lost 7 bases and the V segment lost 3 bases, leaving 8 bases of the junction unmatched. CDR3 coding DNA: TGTGCCAGCAGCGGGGGACAGGCCCTCATCGGGGAGCTGTTTTTT. Protein sequence: CASSGGQALIGELFF.

J is TRBJ2-2 and V is TRBV7-2; 14 nucleotides agree with TRBD2. This CDR3 has 19 amino acids. Germline V gene data show CDR1 as SGHTA and CDR2 as FQGNSA. V gave up 3 bases and J gave up 1 base; unmatched junction bases: 7. CDR3 amino acids: CASSLEGLAGGRNTGELFF. The DNA for the CDR3 is TGTGCCAGCAGCTTGGAAGGACTAGCGGGAGGTCGGAACACCGGGGAGCTGTTTTTT.

The chain couples TRBV24-1 to TRBJ2-3; 9 bases line up with TRBD2. V lost 2 bases, J lost 1 base, and 3 bases stayed unmatched. This CDR3 has 16 residues. The germline V gene encodes CDR1 KGHDR and CDR2 SFDVKD. DNA of the CDR3: TGTGCCACCAGTGATTCGGGACTAGCAGGCACAGATACGCAGTATTTT. Translating it yields CATSDSGLAGTDTQYF.

The chain recombines TRBV27 with TRBJ2-3, with 7 bases lining up with TRBD2. Germline V gene data show CDR1 as MNHEY and CDR2 as SMNVEV (reference sequence). Trimming removed 6 bases from V and 2 bases from J; junction bases left unmatched: 8. This CDR3 comprises 15 residues. The CDR3 DNA reads as TGTGCCAGCAGCCCTCTAGCGGATAACACAGATACGCAGTATTTT. This sequence encodes CASSPLADNTDTQYF.

The gene calls are TRBV12-3 or TRBV12-4 and TRBJ1-4; TRBD1 is a possible D gene (6 bases). The CDR3 is 13 amino acids. V dropped 7 bases and J dropped 4 bases, with 10 bases sitting between them. The CDR3 reads CASKDRINEKLFF. CDR3 nucleotide sequence: TGTGCCAGCAAGGACAGAATTAATGAAAAACTGTTTTTT.

The chain employs TRBV13 and TRBJ2-7; D remains ambiguous. The length of the CDR3 is 14 residues. The germline V gene encodes CDR1 PRHDT and CDR2 FYEKMQ (reference sequence). Trimming left V 6 bases short and J 0 bases short, with 12 bases between. The CDR3 loop reads CASRSRTVSYEQYF. The CDR3 DNA reads TGTGCCAGCAGATCCCGGACCGTCTCCTACGAGCAGTACTTC.

In nucleotides, the CDR3 is TGTGCCAGCACCGAGCGGGAGAAGGGGGAGCAGTACGTC. Its translation is CASTEREKGEQYV. J is TRBJ2-7 and V is TRBV2; 8 bases map to TRBD2. With 7 bases clipped from V and 7 bases from J, the junction kept 9 bases outside the gene matches. Per germline, CDR1 SNHLY and CDR2 FYNNEI. The CDR3 spans 13 residues.